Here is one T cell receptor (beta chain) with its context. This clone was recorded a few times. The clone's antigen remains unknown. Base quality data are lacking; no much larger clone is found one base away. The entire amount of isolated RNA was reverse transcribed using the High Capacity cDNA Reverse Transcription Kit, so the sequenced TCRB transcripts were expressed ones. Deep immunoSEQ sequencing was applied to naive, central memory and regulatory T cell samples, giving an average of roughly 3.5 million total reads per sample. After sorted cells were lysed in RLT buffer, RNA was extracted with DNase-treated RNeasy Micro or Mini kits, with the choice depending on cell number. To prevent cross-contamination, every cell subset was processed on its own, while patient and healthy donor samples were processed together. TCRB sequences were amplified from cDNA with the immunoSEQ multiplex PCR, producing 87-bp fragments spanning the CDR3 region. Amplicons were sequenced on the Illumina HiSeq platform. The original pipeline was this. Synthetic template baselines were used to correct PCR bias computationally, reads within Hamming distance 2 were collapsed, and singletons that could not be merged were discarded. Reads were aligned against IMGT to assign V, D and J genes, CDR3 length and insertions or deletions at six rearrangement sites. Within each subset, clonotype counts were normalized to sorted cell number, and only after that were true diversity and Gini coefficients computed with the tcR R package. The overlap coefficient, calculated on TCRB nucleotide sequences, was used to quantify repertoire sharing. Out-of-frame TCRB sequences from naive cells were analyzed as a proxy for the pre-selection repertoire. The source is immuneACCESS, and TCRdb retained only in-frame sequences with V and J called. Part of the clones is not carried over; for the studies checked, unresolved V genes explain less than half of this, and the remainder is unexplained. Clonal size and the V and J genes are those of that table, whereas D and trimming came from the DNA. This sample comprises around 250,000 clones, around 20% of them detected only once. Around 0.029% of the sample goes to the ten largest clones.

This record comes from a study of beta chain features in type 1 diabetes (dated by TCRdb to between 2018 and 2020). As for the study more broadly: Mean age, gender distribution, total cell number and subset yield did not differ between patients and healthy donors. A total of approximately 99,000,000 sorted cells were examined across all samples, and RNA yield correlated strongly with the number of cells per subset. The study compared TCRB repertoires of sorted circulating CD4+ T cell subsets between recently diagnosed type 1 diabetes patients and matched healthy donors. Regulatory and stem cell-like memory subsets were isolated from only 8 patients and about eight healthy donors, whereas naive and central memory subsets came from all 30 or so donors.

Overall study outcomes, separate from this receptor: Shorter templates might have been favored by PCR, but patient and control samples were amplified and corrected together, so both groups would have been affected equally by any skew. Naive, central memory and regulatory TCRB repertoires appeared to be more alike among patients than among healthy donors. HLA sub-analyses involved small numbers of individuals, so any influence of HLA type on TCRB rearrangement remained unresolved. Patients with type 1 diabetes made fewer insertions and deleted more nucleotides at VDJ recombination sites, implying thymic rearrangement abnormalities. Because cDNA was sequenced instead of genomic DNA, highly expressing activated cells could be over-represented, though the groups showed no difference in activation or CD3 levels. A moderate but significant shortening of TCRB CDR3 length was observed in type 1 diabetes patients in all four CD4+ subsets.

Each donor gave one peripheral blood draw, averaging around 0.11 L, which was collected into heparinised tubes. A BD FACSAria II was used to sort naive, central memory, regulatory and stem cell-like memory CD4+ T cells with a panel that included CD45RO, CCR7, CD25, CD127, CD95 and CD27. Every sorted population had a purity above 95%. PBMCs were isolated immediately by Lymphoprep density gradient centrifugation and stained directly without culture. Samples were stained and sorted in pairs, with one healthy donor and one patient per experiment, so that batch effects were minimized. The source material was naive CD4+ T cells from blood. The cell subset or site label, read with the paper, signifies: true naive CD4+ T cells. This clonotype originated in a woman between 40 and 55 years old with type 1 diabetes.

The DNA sequence reads TGCGCCAGCCAGCCCTACGCGGCAAGGTCCTATGAGCAGTTCTTC. It is translated as CASQPYAARSYEQFF. In this chain, TRBV5-1 is recombined with TRBJ2-1, with no D gene named confidently. From its cysteine to its phenylalanine, the CDR3 spans 15 amino acids. Here the CDR3 DNA is all that survives: 45 bases in frame from base 1. V is clipped by 7 bases and J by 8 bases, and the sequence between their germline boundaries is 22 bases long. From the germline V gene, CDR1 is SGHRS and CDR2 is YFSETQ.